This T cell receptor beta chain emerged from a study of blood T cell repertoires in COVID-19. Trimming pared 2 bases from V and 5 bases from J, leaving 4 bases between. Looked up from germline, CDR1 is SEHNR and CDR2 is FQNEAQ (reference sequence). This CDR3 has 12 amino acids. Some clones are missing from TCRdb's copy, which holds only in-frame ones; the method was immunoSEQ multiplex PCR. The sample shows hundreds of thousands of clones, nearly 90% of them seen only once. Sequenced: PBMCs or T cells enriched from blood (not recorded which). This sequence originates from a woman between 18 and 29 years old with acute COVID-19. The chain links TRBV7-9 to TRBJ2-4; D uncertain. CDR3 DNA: TGTGCCAGCAGCTTATCAGAAAACATTCAGTACTTC. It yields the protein CASSLSENIQYF.